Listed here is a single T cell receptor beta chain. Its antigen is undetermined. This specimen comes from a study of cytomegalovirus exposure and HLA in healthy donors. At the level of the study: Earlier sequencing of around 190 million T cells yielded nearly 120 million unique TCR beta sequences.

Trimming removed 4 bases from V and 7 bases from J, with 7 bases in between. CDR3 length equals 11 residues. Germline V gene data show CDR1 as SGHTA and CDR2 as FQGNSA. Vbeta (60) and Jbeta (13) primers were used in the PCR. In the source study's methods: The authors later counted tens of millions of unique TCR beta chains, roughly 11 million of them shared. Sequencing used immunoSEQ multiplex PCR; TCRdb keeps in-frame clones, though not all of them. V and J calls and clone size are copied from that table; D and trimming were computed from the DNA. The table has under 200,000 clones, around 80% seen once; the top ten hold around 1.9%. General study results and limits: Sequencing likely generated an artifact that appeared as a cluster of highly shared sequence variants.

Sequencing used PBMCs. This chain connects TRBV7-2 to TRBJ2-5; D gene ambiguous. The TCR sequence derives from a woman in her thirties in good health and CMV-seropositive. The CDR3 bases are TGTGCCAGCAGCTCGCAGGTGACCCAGTACTTC. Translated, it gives CASSSQVTQYF.